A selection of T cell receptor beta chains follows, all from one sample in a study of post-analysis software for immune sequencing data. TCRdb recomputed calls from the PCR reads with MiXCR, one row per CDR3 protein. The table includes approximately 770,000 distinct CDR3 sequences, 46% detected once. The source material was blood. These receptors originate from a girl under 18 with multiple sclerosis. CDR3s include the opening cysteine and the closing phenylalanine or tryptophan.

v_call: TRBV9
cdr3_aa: CASSPRQGQGYGYTF

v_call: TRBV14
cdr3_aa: CASSMVPTDTQYF

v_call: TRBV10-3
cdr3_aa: CAISEVWGETQYF

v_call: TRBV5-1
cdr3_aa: CVSSQSDHASSYEQYF

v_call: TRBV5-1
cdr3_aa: CASSLARGQIEQYF

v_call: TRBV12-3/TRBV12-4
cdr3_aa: CASTPGLAGVGETQYF

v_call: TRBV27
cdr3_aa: CASSLGQALPEQYF

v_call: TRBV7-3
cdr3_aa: CASSSSGSQWETQYF

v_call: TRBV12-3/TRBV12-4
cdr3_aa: CASRSTTGGETQYF

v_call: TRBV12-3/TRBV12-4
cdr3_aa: CASSLSSPSLAKNIQYF

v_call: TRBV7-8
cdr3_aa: CASSDGQGYNEQFF

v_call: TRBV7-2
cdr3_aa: CASSNHKLGTSGTTDTQYF

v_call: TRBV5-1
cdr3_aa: CASSRDENTEAFF

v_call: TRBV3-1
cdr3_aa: CASSQGFAGTTYNEQFF

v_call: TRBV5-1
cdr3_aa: CASSLDLEFTDTQYF

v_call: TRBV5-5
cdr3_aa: CASSSWTRASYGYTF

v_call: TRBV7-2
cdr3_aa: CASSPDSGYGYTF

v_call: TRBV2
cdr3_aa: CASSPGQGSGETQYF

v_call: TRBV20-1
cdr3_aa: CSARNLFLANYGYTF

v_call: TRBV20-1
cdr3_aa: CSASRLAVPSYEQYF

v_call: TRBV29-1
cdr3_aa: CSGTGVSSDSYGYTF

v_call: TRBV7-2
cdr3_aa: CASSLYIKEQYF

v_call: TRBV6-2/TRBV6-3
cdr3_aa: CASSYWDNVLTF

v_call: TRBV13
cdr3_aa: CASSLATRFYEQYF

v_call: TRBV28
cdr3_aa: CASSFRQTYEQYF

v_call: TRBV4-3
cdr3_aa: CASSQDSSSYNEQFF

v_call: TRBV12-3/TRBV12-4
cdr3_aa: CASSFGGSASDTQYF

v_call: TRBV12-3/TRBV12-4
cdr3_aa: CASSTGTGDNQPQHF

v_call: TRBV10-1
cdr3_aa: CASSPGQGAMSKAQYF

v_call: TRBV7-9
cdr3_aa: CASSTTIQGIILPLHF

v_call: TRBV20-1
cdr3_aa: CSAAGGGYTF

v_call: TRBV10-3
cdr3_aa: CAITQTAVGTEAFF

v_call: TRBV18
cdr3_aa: CASSPLESGSYGYTF

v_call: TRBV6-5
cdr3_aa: CASSSELVAGGPKKTQYF

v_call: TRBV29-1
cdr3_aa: CSGTGAGVGTDTQYF

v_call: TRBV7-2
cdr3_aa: CASSRLAGNSYEQYF

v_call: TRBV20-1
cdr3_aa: CGTTREYEQYF

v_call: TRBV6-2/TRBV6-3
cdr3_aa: CASSYRGQGRGRNEKLFF

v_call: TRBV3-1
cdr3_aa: CASSYRRAGSYEQYF

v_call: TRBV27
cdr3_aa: CAVGGFGETQYF

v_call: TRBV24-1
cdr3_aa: CATSDRTGVSLYEQYF

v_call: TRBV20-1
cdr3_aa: CSAPPSTSAQETQYF